The text below deals with one TCR beta chain. Produced via immunoSEQ multiplex PCR; TCRdb's table is partial and in-frame only. The data contain some 700,000 clones, over 75% of them singletons. This entry is derived from a study of shared T cell receptors in the human thymus. The J segment lost 0 bases and the V segment lost 2 bases, leaving 7 bases of the junction unmatched. Germline V gene sequence: CDR1 SGHRS, CDR2 YFSETQ. The CDR3 covers 16 residues. These data were likewise used in another study, on human thymus T cells.

The V gene is TRBV5-1, the J gene TRBJ1-2; the match to TRBD1 covers 7 bases. The TCR originated in a girl under three years old with a congenital heart defect. The source material was thymocytes. CDR3 in amino acids: CASSFGQVLPNYGYTF. CDR3 DNA sequence: TGCGCCAGCAGCTTCGGACAGGTCCTTCCTAACTATGGCTACACCTTC.